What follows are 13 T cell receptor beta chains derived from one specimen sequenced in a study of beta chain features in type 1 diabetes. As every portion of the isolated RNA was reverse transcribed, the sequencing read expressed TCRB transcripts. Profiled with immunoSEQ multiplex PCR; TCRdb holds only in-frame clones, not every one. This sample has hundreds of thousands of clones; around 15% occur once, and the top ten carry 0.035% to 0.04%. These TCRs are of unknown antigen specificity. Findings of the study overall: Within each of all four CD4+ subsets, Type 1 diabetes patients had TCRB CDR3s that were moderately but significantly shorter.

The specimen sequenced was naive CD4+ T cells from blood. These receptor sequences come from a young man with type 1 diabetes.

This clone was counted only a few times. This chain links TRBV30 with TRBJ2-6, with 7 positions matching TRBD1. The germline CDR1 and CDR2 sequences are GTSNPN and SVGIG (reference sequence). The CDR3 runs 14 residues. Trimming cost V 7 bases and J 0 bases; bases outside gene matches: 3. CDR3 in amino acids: CASTGNSGANVLTF. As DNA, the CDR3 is TGTGCCTCGACAGGGAACTCTGGGGCCAACGTCCTGACTTTC.

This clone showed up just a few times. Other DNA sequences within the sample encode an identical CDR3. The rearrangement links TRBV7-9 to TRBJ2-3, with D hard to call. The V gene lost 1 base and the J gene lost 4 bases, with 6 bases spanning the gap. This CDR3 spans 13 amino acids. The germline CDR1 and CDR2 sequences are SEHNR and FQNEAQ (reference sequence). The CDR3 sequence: CASSLEGPDTQYF. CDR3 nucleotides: TGTGCCAGCAGCTTAGAGGGCCCAGATACGCAGTATTTT.

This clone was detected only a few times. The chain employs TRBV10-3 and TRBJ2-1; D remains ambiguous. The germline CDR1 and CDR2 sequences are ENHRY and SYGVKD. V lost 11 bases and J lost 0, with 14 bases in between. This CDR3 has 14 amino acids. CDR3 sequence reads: CASSGSSSYNEQFF. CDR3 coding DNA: TGTGCCTCCTCCGGGTCAAGCTCCTACAATGAGCAGTTCTTC.

In DNA form, the CDR3 reads TGTGCCAGCTCACCCCCTAGCGGGTACGAGCAGTACTTC. Translating it yields CASSPPSGYEQYF. The rearrangement joins TRBV18 to TRBJ2-7, with 8 bases fitting TRBD2. The junction had 2 bases not matched to a gene; V was cut back by 3 bases and J by 4 bases. The CDR3 extends over 13 amino acids. Germline CDR1 KGHSH, CDR2 LQKENI.

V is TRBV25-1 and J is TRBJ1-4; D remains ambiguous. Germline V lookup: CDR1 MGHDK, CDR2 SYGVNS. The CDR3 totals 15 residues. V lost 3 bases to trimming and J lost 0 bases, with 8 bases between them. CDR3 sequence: CASSEFPSTNEKLFF. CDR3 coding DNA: TGTGCCAGCAGTGAGTTCCCGTCAACTAATGAAAAACTGTTTTTT.

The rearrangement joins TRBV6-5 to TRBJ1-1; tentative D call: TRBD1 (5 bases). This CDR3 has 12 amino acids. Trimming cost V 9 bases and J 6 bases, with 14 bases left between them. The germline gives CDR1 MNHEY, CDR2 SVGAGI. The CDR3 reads CASRSTGSEAFF. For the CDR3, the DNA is TGTGCCAGTCGTTCAACAGGATCTGAAGCTTTCTTT.

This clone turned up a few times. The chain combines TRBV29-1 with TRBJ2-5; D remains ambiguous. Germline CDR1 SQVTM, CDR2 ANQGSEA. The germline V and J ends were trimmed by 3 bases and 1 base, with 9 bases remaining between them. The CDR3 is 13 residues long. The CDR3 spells CSVDMALQETQYF. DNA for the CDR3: TGCAGCGTTGATATGGCTCTCCAAGAGACCCAGTACTTC.

The CDR3 spells CASSISGPLGEKLFF. The CDR3 nucleotides are TGCGCCAGCAGCATTTCCGGGCCCCTCGGTGAAAAACTGTTTTTT. V and J are TRBV5-1 and TRBJ1-4; D gene ambiguous. The CDR3 consists of 15 residues. Trimming took 4 bases from V and 7 from J, leaving 17 bases between them. The germline CDR1 and CDR2 sequences are SGHRS and YFSETQ.

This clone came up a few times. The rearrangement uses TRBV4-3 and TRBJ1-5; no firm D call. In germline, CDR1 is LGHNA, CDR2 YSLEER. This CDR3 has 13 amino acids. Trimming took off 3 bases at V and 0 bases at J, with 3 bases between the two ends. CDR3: CASSQNSNQPQHF. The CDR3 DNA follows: TGCGCCAGCAGCCAGAATAGCAATCAGCCCCAGCATTTT.

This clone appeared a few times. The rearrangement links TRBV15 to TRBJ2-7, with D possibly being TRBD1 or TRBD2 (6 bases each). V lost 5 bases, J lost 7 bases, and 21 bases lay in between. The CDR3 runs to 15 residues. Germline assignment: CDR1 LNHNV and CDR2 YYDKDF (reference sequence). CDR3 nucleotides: TGTGCCACCAGCCCGTCGGGGGCTACCCGAGGGGAGCAGTACTTC. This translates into CATSPSGATRGEQYF.

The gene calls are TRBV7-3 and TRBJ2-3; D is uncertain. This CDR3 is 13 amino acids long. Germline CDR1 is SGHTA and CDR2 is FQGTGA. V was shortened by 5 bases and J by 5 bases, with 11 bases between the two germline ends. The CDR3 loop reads CASSLTPEDTQYF. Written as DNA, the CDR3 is TGTGCCAGCAGCCTCACCCCGGAAGATACGCAGTATTTT.

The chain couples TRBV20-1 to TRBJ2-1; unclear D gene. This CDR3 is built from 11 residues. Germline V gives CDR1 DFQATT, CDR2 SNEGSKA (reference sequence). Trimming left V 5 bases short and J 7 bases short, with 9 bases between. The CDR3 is CSAPARNEQFF. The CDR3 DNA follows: TGCAGTGCTCCGGCCCGGAATGAGCAGTTCTTC.

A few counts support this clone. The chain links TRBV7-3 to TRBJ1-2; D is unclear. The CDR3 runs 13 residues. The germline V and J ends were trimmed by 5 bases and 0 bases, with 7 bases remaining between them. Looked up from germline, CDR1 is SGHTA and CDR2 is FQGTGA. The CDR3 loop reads CASSPSSNYGYTF. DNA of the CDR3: TGTGCCAGCAGCCCCAGTTCTAACTATGGCTACACCTTC.